These T cell receptor beta chains were read from a single sample in a study of cytomegalovirus exposure and HLA in healthy donors. Profiled with immunoSEQ multiplex PCR; TCRdb holds only in-frame clones, not every one. The data show 100,000 to 150,000 clones, approximately 80% seen once. The specimen was PBMCs. Source of these receptors: a man aged 35-49 years in good health and CMV-seronegative. CDR3s leave out the opening cysteine and the closing phenylalanine or tryptophan. The order of the fields is V gene, CDR3 protein.

>TRBV5-1
ASSHTRRGPETGELF
>TRBV28
ASSLPYYEQY
>TRBV2
ARVTGPNQPQH
>TRBV9
ASSVARGTDTQY
>TRBV19
ASRNRGGGNQPQH
>TRBV29-1
SVDGITGAGNTIY
>TRBV18
ASSPTGGANYEQY
>TRBV6-1
ASSEAPAGRGRDTEAF
>TRBV5-1
ASSYGSINQPQH
>TRBV7-2
ASSLADRGSSYNSPLH
>TRBV5-1
ASSLSVANTEAF
>TRBV5-4
ASSAVAGSTDTQY
>TRBV29-1
SVEPSGRAYEQY